These 12 T cell receptor beta chains share one sample of origin, sequenced in a study of vaccination and CD4 T cells after COVID-19. CD4+ T cells that had been cultured provided DNA sequenced with the Oncomine TCR Beta short-read assay. A single record per CDR3 protein comes from TCRdb applying MiXCR to the PCR reads. In the table there are almost 15,000 distinct CDR3 sequences, 21% of which are singletons. For these TCRs, the target antigens are not known. Described treatment: approximately 9-day PBMC culture with coronavirus spike peptide pools or control peptides (ViraFEST assay). The specimen comprised CD4+ T cells from blood, cultured in vitro, sampled before SARS-CoV-2 vaccination. These receptors originate from a human donor who received a COVID-19 vaccine.

This chain connects TRBV2 to TRBJ2-7, with 12 bases lining up with TRBD2. The V segment lost 6 bases and the J segment 3 bases; nucleotides outside the gene matches: 6. The CDR3 is 15 residues long. CDR1 and CDR2 (germline): SNHLY, FYNNEI. The CDR3, as DNA: TGTGCCAGCAGCGACGTACTAGCGGGGGGCTACGAGCAGTACTTC. Its translation: CASSDVLAGGYEQYF.

This clonotype was counted a few times. At one end, the junction sequence differs from germline, possibly due to a read error. The chain uses TRBV6-1 and TRBJ1-1, with D hard to call. Germline V gene sequence: CDR1 MNHNS, CDR2 SASEGT. The CDR3 totals 12 residues. The CDR3 nucleotides read TGTGCCAGCAGTGACGGTCCAACTGAGGCTTTCTTT. It codes for CASSDGPTEAFF.

In its sample, this clonotype was seen a few times. J is TRBJ2-4 and V is TRBV20-1, with 10 bases aligning to TRBD2. V trimming: 4 bases; J trimming: 1 base; junction bases outside the gene matches: 4. The CDR3 has 15 residues. Germline CDR1 and CDR2: DFQATT and SNEGSKA (reference sequence). In nucleotides, the CDR3 is TGCAGTGCTACCCCTAGCGGGGGTGCCAAAAACATTCAGTACTTC. This sequence encodes CSATPSGGAKNIQYF.

This clonotype turned up a few times. The chain combines TRBV19 with TRBJ2-2; 10 bases are shared with TRBD2. V was clipped by 0 bases and J by 6 bases; unmatched bases: 1. CDR3 length: 15 amino acids. Per the germline V gene, CDR1 is LNHDA and CDR2 is SQIVND (reference sequence). CDR3 amino acids: CASSIESGGAGELFF. The CDR3 DNA reads as TGTGCCAGTAGTATAGAGAGCGGGGGGGCCGGGGAGCTGTTTTTT.

V gene TRBV6-1 combines with J gene TRBJ1-4; D is unresolved. Trimming took off 4 bases at V and 7 bases at J, with 13 bases between the two ends. This CDR3 has 14 amino acids. The germline V gene encodes CDR1 MNHNS and CDR2 SASEGT. The CDR3 reads CASSGRRSTEKLFF. CDR3 nucleotide sequence: TGTGCCAGCAGTGGACGGCGGAGCACTGAAAAACTGTTTTTT.

This clonotype is medium-sized (0.01 to 0.1%) by share. V gene TRBV24-1 combines with J gene TRBJ2-6; TRBD1 aligns across 7 bases. V shed 4 bases, J shed 0 bases, and the junction held 5 bases outside the gene matches. CDR1 is KGHDR and CDR2 is SFDVKD in the germline V gene. The CDR3 sequence is 17 residues long. For the CDR3, the DNA is TGTGCCACCAGTGACCCCGGGACAGACTCTGGGGCCAACGTCCTGACTTTC. It translates to CATSDPGTDSGANVLTF.

This clonotype counts as medium-sized. V is TRBV27 and J is TRBJ1-2; 7 positions agree with TRBD1. The CDR3 is made up of 16 amino acids. Germline CDR1 reads MNHEY; CDR2 reads SMNVEV (reference sequence). V was clipped by 1 base and J by 7 bases; unmatched bases: 12. Written as DNA, the CDR3 is TGTGCCAGCAGTTTATGGACAGGCGGAGCCGTCGGTGGCTACACCTTC. Protein sequence: CASSLWTGGAVGGYTF.

This clonotype turned up a few times. The chain combines TRBV7-3 with TRBJ2-2; unclear D gene. The CDR3 extends over 17 amino acids. V was cut by 0 bases and J by 0 bases, with 11 bases left in between. Germline loops: CDR1 SGHTA, CDR2 FQGTGA. CDR3 nucleotide sequence: TGTGCCAGCAGCTTAACGCCAGACCAAGCGAACACCGGGGAGCTGTTTTTT. This sequence encodes CASSLTPDQANTGELFF.

This clonotype has a handful of counts. The chain uses TRBV2 and TRBJ1-2; D perhaps matches TRBD1 (6 bases). The CDR3 covers 16 residues. CDR1 is SNHLY and CDR2 is FYNNEI in the germline V gene. The V and J ends lost 7 bases and 4 bases respectively, with 22 bases between them. CDR3 region: CASIPRGQSLGYGYTF. The DNA for the CDR3 is TGTGCCAGCATCCCCCGAGGACAGAGCCTTGGCTATGGCTACACCTTC.

The rearrangement joins TRBV7-2 to TRBJ2-6; 8 nucleotides agree with TRBD1. The V segment lost 3 bases and the J segment 0 bases; nucleotides outside the gene matches: 4. This CDR3 comprises 17 residues. Germline lookup yields CDR1 SGHTA and CDR2 FQGNSA. This chain's CDR3 is CASSLGQARSGANVLTF. CDR3 nucleotides: TGTGCCAGCAGCTTGGGACAGGCTCGCTCTGGGGCCAACGTCCTGACTTTC.

This clonotype was observed a handful of times. V is TRBV7-2 and J is TRBJ2-2, with D tentatively TRBD2 (7 bases). The CDR3 covers 15 residues. Germline V lookup: CDR1 SGHTA, CDR2 FQGNSA. V was trimmed by 6 bases and J by 7 bases, leaving 18 bases between them. The CDR3 DNA reads TGTGCCAGCAGTCGAGGGGGGGGGGGGTTCGGGGAGCTGTTTTTT. It encodes CASSRGGGGFGELFF.

Concerning this clonotype: This clone may be a read error of a much larger clone one base away. The genes are TRBV2 and TRBJ1-2; D gene ambiguous. CDR1 SNHLY and CDR2 FYNNEI come from the germline V gene. The CDR3 runs to 13 residues. V lost 2 bases, J lost 9 bases, and 13 bases lay in between. For the CDR3, the DNA is TGTGCCAGCAGTGAAATCAGGAGAGATAGCTACACCTTC. The encoded protein is CASSEIRRDSYTF.